This TCR beta chain was recovered during a study of cytotoxic CD8 clonotypes in ibrutinib-treated CLL. About the research overall: Patients: about 11 relapsed/refractory, approximately 14 treatment-naive, some 18 IGHV unmutated.

This clone was counted between two and nine times. Targeted sequencing depth ranged from 1 in 200,000 to 1 in 1 million T cells. The table came from immunoSEQ multiplex PCR; TCRdb's copy has only in-frame clones and leaves some out. The sample shows fewer than 400,000 clones, approximately 67% of them seen only once. The V and J ends lost 7 bases and 8 bases respectively, with 18 bases between them. This CDR3 has 14 residues. Germline V gene lookup returns CDR1 MDHEN and CDR2 SYDVKM. The material sequenced was PBMCs, taken after 36 months of ibrutinib treatment. The chain recombines TRBV28 with TRBJ1-5; D not certain. This receptor was obtained from a human donor with chronic lymphocytic leukemia. This CDR3 is CASTRWGAYEPQHF. The CDR3 nucleotides read TGTGCCAGCACCAGATGGGGAGCATATGAGCCCCAGCATTTT.